The 30 T cell receptor beta chains below were found in one sample sequenced in a study of blood T cell repertoires in COVID-19. Libraries were prepared by immunoSEQ multiplex PCR; TCRdb keeps only in-frame clonotypes and omits some of them. The sample includes fewer than 90,000 clones, nearly 95% seen only once; the top ten take 4% to 5.5%. Sequenced: peripheral blood. The receptor set was obtained from a human donor with active COVID-19. The donor label of this sample is uncertain.

The chain employs TRBV6-5 and TRBJ2-3, with D tentatively TRBD2 (6 bases). In germline, CDR1 is MNHEY, CDR2 SVGAGI. CDR3 length: 12 amino acids. Between the trimmed V and J ends, which lost 8 bases and 2 bases, there was a span of 8 bases. The CDR3 bases are TGTGCCAGCGGGGGGTACACAGATACGCAGTATTTT. Protein sequence: CASGGYTDTQYF.

The rearrangement joins TRBV28 to TRBJ2-2; TRBD1 matches at 8 bases. V lost 5 bases to trimming and J lost 4 bases; unmatched junction nucleotides: 6. This CDR3 spans 15 amino acids. Germline V gene data show CDR1 as MDHEN and CDR2 as SYDVKM. The CDR3: CASSLTGVATGELFF. For the CDR3, the DNA is TGTGCCAGCAGTCTGACAGGGGTAGCCACCGGGGAGCTGTTTTTT.

J is TRBJ1-1 and V is TRBV24-1, with 7 bases matching TRBD1. Germline-derived CDR1 and CDR2 are KGHDR and SFDVKD. Losses at the gene ends were 4 bases for V and 9 bases for J; bases not matched to a gene: 7. The CDR3 totals 13 residues. The CDR3 nucleotides are TGTGCCACCAGTGACTCCGCGACAGGGAAAGCTTTCTTT. Translated: CATSDSATGKAFF.

V usage is TRBV27 and J usage is TRBJ1-2; D is undetermined. V lost 2 bases and J lost 3, with 7 bases in between. The CDR3 covers 13 residues. Per the germline V gene, CDR1 is MNHEY and CDR2 is SMNVEV (reference sequence). The CDR3, as DNA: TGTGCCAGCAGTTTAAGCGGGGACTATGGCTACACCTTC. This encodes CASSLSGDYGYTF.

For the CDR3, the DNA is TGTGCCAGCAGCCTGACAGACTCCTACGAGCAGTACTTC. Amino acid sequence: CASSLTDSYEQYF. V gene TRBV11-2 combines with J gene TRBJ2-7; perhaps TRBD1 as D (5 bases). The V end lost 5 bases, the J end lost 0 bases, and 8 bases lay between the germline ends. From germline, CDR1 is SGHAT and CDR2 FQNNGV. There are 13 residues in the CDR3.

J is TRBJ2-7 and V is TRBV29-1; 8 nucleotides agree with TRBD1. This CDR3 is 13 amino acids long. Germline trimming cut 2 bases from V and 3 bases from J; bases unmatched to any gene: 3. CDR1 is SQVTM, CDR2 ANQGSEA, per germline. CDR3 in DNA: TGCAGCGTTGAATCAGGGGGCTACTACGAGCAGTACTTC. Translation gives CSVESGGYYEQYF.

The genes are TRBV29-1 and TRBJ2-1; perhaps TRBD2 as D (5 bases). This CDR3 region has 12 residues. The germline CDR1 and CDR2 sequences are SQVTM and ANQGSEA. Between the trimmed V and J ends, which lost 7 bases and 5 bases, there was a span of 12 bases. CDR3: CSAGNGDNEQFF. The CDR3 nucleotides are TGCAGCGCCGGGAATGGGGACAATGAGCAGTTCTTC.

The chain recombines TRBV29-1 with TRBJ2-3; perhaps TRBD2 as D (5 bases). The CDR3 consists of 15 residues. V lost 0 bases, J lost 3 bases, and 13 bases lay in between. Germline CDR1 is SQVTM and CDR2 is ANQGSEA. In DNA, the CDR3 is TGCAGCGTTGAAGATCAGGAGGATTGGACAGATACGCAGTATTTT. Its protein product is CSVEDQEDWTDTQYF.

The V gene is TRBV13, the J gene TRBJ2-3, with 13 nucleotides matching TRBD2. Germline lookup yields CDR1 PRHDT and CDR2 FYEKMQ (reference sequence). There are 15 residues in the CDR3. V lost 5 bases, J lost 5 bases, and 4 bases stayed unmatched. Here the CDR3 DNA reads TGTGCCAGCAGCCGGACTAGCGGGAGTTTAGATACGCAGTATTTT. Protein: CASSRTSGSLDTQYF.

Here the CDR3 reads CASSYSGGNDPETQYF. CDR3 coding DNA: TGTGCCAGCAGTTACTCGGGGGGAAATGACCCGGAGACCCAGTACTTC. V and J are TRBV6-6 and TRBJ2-5, with D perhaps TRBD2 (6 bases). The germline gives CDR1 MNHNY, CDR2 SVGAGI (reference sequence). This CDR3 has 16 residues. V shed 0 bases and J shed 5 bases, with 16 bases lying between them.

This clone was detected only once. The chain combines TRBV27 with TRBJ1-4; D uncertain. Germline V lookup: CDR1 MNHEY, CDR2 SMNVEV (reference sequence). Trimming shortened V by 2 bases and J by 5 bases, and 6 bases separated the two germline ends. CDR3 size: 13 residues. The CDR3: CASSLNGNEKLFF. CDR3 DNA sequence: TGTGCCAGCAGTTTAAACGGGAATGAAAAACTGTTTTTT.

The V and J genes are TRBV6-5 and TRBJ2-7; 10 positions agree with TRBD2. From germline, CDR1 is MNHEY and CDR2 SVGAGI. CDR3 length: 14 residues. J gave up 7 bases and V 6 bases, and 9 bases lay outside the gene matches. The CDR3 bases are TGTGCCAGCAGCATAAAGCGGGGGGGCCTAGAGCAGTACTTC. Translation gives CASSIKRGGLEQYF.

The sample holds a few counts of this clone. The genes are TRBV2 and TRBJ1-1; weak D call: TRBD1 (5 bases). The CDR3 runs 14 residues. Germline V gene sequence: CDR1 SNHLY, CDR2 FYNNEI. Trimming shortened V by 3 bases and J by 1 base, and 9 bases separated the two germline ends. CDR3 coding DNA: TGTGCCAGCAGTGACTATGGACAGAACACTGAAGCTTTCTTT. This translates into CASSDYGQNTEAFF.

The chain has TRBV5-1 and TRBJ2-7; no firm D call. Looked up from germline, CDR1 is SGHRS and CDR2 is YFSETQ. The CDR3 spans 12 residues. Trimming pared 4 bases from V and 3 bases from J, leaving 8 bases between. The CDR3 region has the DNA TGCGCCAGCAGCCACGACAACTACGAGCAGTACTTC. Translation gives CASSHDNYEQYF. The full variable domain, completed using reference TRBV5-1 and TRBJ2-7, is KAGVTQTPRYLIKTRGQQVTLSCSPISGHRSVSWYQQTPGQGLQFLFEYFSETQRNKGNFPGRFSGRQFSNSRSEMNVSTLELGDSALYLCASSHDNYEQYFGPGTRLTVT.

The chain recombines TRBV19 with TRBJ1-4, with 9 positions matching TRBD1. The CDR3 contains 15 residues. Per germline, CDR1 LNHDA and CDR2 SQIVND (reference sequence). The J segment lost 6 bases and the V segment lost 10 bases, leaving 12 bases of the junction unmatched. As DNA, the CDR3 is TGTGCCACCCGGGACAGGGACTGGGGCGATGAAAAACTGTTTTTT. As protein: CATRDRDWGDEKLFF.

V is TRBV6-5 and J is TRBJ2-7; TRBD1 matches 7 bases. The CDR3 covers 13 residues. Germline V gives CDR1 MNHEY, CDR2 SVGAGI. V was pared by 4 bases and J by 2 bases, with 2 bases of the junction left unmatched. CDR3 residues: CASSLQGTYEQYF. The CDR3 nucleotides are TGTGCCAGCAGTTTACAGGGGACCTACGAGCAGTACTTC.

This chain links TRBV7-9 with TRBJ1-2; TRBD1 agrees at 7 bases. With V trimmed by 5 bases and J by 4 bases, 10 bases remained unmatched. The CDR3 runs 15 residues. From germline, CDR1 is SEHNR and CDR2 FQNEAQ (reference sequence). In DNA form, the CDR3 reads TGTGCCAGCAGCCCTCCTACCACAGGGGTCTATGGCTACACCTTC. Protein product: CASSPPTTGVYGYTF. The entire variable domain, with the rest obtained from reference TRBV7-9 and TRBJ1-2, is as follows: DTGVSQNPRHKITKRGQNVTFRCDPISEHNRLYWYRQTLGQGPEFLTYFQNEAQLEKSRLLSDRFSAERPKGSFSTLEIQRTEQGDSAMYLCASSPPTTGVYGYTFGSGTRLTVV.

The chain couples TRBV5-4 to TRBJ2-1, with 9 positions matching TRBD2. CDR1 is SGHNT and CDR2 is YYREEE in the germline V gene (reference sequence). The CDR3 has 16 amino acids. The ends lost 6 bases at V and 1 base at J; junction bases unmatched: 8. The CDR3 spells CASTLGGGGSYNEQFF. For the CDR3, the DNA is TGTGCCAGCACTCTGGGCGGGGGGGGATCCTACAATGAGCAGTTCTTC.

This sequence joins TRBV7-2 and TRBJ2-3; D is ambiguous. Germline V CDR1 and CDR2: SGHTA, FQGNSA. V lost 5 bases and J lost 1, with 10 bases in between. The CDR3 extends over 14 amino acids. This chain's CDR3 is CASSARPGTDTQYF. CDR3 DNA sequence: TGTGCCAGCAGCGCTAGACCGGGCACAGATACGCAGTATTTT.

The chain joins TRBV3-1 (or the pseudogene TRBV3-2) to TRBJ2-3, with no clear D. The germline V and J ends were trimmed by 0 bases and 1 base, with 17 bases remaining between them. The CDR3 runs 18 residues. CDR1 and CDR2 (germline): LGHDT, YNNKEL (reference sequence). In DNA form, the CDR3 reads TGTGCCAGCAGCCAAGATCTTATCAGCCGGGTCGGCACAGATACGCAGTATTTT. This codes for CASSQDLISRVGTDTQYF.

The V and J genes are TRBV2 and TRBJ1-1, with 7 bases aligning to TRBD1. The germline V gene has CDR1 SNHLY and CDR2 FYNNEI. The trim removed 8 bases at V and 4 bases at J, leaving 7 bases unmatched. This CDR3 spans 13 amino acids. Here the CDR3 reads CASGNRGATEAFF. DNA for the CDR3: TGTGCCAGCGGAAACAGGGGAGCCACTGAAGCTTTCTTT.

This clone is a singleton in its sample. The CDR3 DNA follows: TGCGCCAGCAGCCGCCGACTAGCGGGGGGCCGCGATACGCAGTATTTT. As protein: CASSRRLAGGRDTQYF. The J gene is TRBJ2-3, the V gene TRBV4-1; TRBD2 aligns across 13 bases. With 4 bases clipped from V and 6 bases from J, the junction kept 7 bases outside the gene matches. Germline values: CDR1 MGHRA, CDR2 YSYEKL. This CDR3 spans 16 amino acids.

The V gene is TRBV5-1, the J gene TRBJ2-5; D is perhaps TRBD2 (5 bases). The CDR3 runs to 13 residues. Germline loops: CDR1 SGHRS, CDR2 YFSETQ. Trimming shortened V by 1 base and J by 4 bases, and 8 bases separated the two germline ends. The DNA of the CDR3 is TGCGCCAGCAGCTTGAGGGAGTCAGAGACCCAGTACTTC. This gives the protein CASSLRESETQYF.

This chain links TRBV11-3 with TRBJ2-7, with D uncertain. The CDR3 extends over 15 amino acids. The germline V gene encodes CDR1 SGHNT and CDR2 YENEEA. Trimming took off 3 bases at V and 3 bases at J, with 15 bases between the two ends. The DNA for the CDR3 is TGTGCCAGCAGCTTCCGTAGCAAAGAGGACTACGAGCAGTACTTC. This encodes CASSFRSKEDYEQYF.

This rearrangement joins TRBV4-1 to TRBJ1-6; the D is unclear. From germline, CDR1 is MGHRA and CDR2 YSYEKL. V lost 1 base and J 7 bases, leaving 11 bases between the germline ends. This CDR3 is built from 15 residues. The CDR3 here is CASSQVAGLNSPLHF. CDR3 DNA: TGCGCCAGCAGCCAAGTTGCAGGATTGAATTCACCCCTCCACTTT.

This chain connects TRBV5-6 to TRBJ1-2; D is unresolved. The V gene's germline CDR1 is SGHDT and CDR2 YYEEEE. Trimming shortened V by 0 bases and J by 10 bases, and 10 bases separated the two germline ends. The CDR3 covers 12 residues. CDR3 nucleotides: TGTGCCAGCAGCTTGGTAGAAACTTCCTACACCTTC. Translated: CASSLVETSYTF.

The V gene is TRBV10-3, the J gene TRBJ2-5; 8 bases fit TRBD1. There are 15 residues in the CDR3. J was trimmed by 5 bases and V by 4 bases; bases with no gene match: 9. The germline gives CDR1 ENHRY, CDR2 SYGVKD. The CDR3 DNA sequence: TGTGCCATCAGTGGGGAAGACAGGGGCCAGGAGACCCAGTACTTC. This gives the protein CAISGEDRGQETQYF.

The rearrangement links TRBV2 to TRBJ1-5; D gene ambiguous. CDR1 is SNHLY and CDR2 is FYNNEI in the germline V gene. Deletions cut 11 bases from V and 8 bases from J, with 19 bases between. This CDR3 comprises 13 residues. CDR3 nucleotide sequence: TGTGCCGGAAAAGGGAGGTACGGGGAGCCCCAGCATTTT. Translation: CAGKGRYGEPQHF.

The chain employs TRBV3-1 (or the pseudogene TRBV3-2) and TRBJ2-7; D uncertain. Germline V gene data show CDR1 as LGHDT and CDR2 as YNNKEL (reference sequence). V was clipped by 4 bases and J by 6 bases, with 16 bases between them. This CDR3 region has 14 residues. CDR3 in amino acids: CASSRALPPFEQYF. The CDR3 bases are TGTGCCAGCAGCCGAGCCCTCCCCCCCTTCGAGCAGTACTTC.

V and J are TRBV20-1 and TRBJ2-3, with no clear D. The CDR3 extends over 14 amino acids. V lost 3 bases and J lost 2, with 12 bases in between. Germline CDR1 reads DFQATT; CDR2 reads SNEGSKA (reference sequence). The CDR3 DNA sequence: TGCAGTGCTAGTCTATTAGTCTACACAGATACGCAGTATTTT. It encodes CSASLLVYTDTQYF.